This T cell receptor beta chain was identified in a study of siplizumab effects on memory and regulatory T cells. A note on this clone: Its specificity is not known.

Regarding the study as a whole: Naive T cells seemed more diverse than memory cells; they also seemed major alloresponse contributors. The authors did not confirm suppressive function in proliferating Tregs from siplizumab cultures. There were only a minor fraction of alloreactive clones that mapped to unstimulated subsets.

TCRdb keeps only in-frame clones here, not all; method: immunoSEQ multiplex PCR. The table has roughly 92,000 clones, approximately 95% seen once; the top ten hold approximately 0.3%. Trimming cost V 4 bases and J 1 base, with 13 bases left between them. The CDR3 loop spans 15 amino acids. CDR1 and CDR2 (germline): MNHEY, SVGAGI. The rearrangement uses TRBV6-5 and TRBJ1-2; D not resolved. The receptor's source is a human donor in good health. The specimen sequenced was non-Treg CD4+ T cells sorted from blood. CDR3 in amino acids: CASSLTGRLNYGYTF. The CDR3 DNA sequence: TGTGCCAGCAGTTTGACGGGTCGACTTAACTATGGCTACACCTTC.